The clone carrying this T cell receptor beta chain was recorded a few times. Its specificity is not known. CDR3 length: 16 amino acids. Germline CDR1 is LGHNA and CDR2 is YNFKEQ. V lost 2 bases and J 1 base, leaving 9 bases between the germline ends. The repertoire was sequenced with immunoSEQ multiplex PCR; TCRdb's copy has only in-frame clones and lacks some. This table holds 130,000 or so clones, approximately 90% found once. The data originate from a study of T cell responses to AZD1222 COVID-19 vaccine. Points from the study as a whole: Dominant CD4 TCR responses targeted spike regions 160-218 and 743-854. Seropositivity was recorded at baseline in only 6 or 7 AZD1222 recipients. Spike-specific TCR breadth and depth rose after two AZD1222 doses.

The V and J genes are TRBV4-2 and TRBJ2-6; D is uncertain. The sample in question was peripheral blood, obtained 28 days after the second AZD1222 dose. This TCR derives from an adult who received the AZD1222 COVID-19 vaccine. The CDR3 sequence is CASSQLPGSGANVLTF. As DNA, the CDR3 is TGTGCCAGCAGCCAACTCCCTGGGTCTGGGGCCAACGTCCTGACTTTC.